A single sample is the source of the 10 T cell receptor beta chains below, sequenced in a study of blood T cell repertoires in COVID-19. The assay was immunoSEQ multiplex PCR, and TCRdb's table has in-frame clones only and misses some. The sample lists roughly 400,000 clones; approximately 90% were seen once. The sequenced sample consisted of PBMCs or T cells enriched from blood (not recorded which). These receptors originate from a woman under 30 who had been exposed to COVID-19.

The chain uses TRBV19 and TRBJ2-5; TRBD1 aligns across 7 bases. V lost 4 bases, J lost 3 bases, and 8 bases stayed unmatched. This CDR3 is built from 15 residues. Germline V gives CDR1 LNHDA, CDR2 SQIVND (reference sequence). As DNA, the CDR3 is TGTGCCAGTAGTAATAACCGGGACAGTAAAGAGACCCAGTACTTC. This codes for CASSNNRDSKETQYF.

The rearrangement links TRBV21-1 to TRBJ2-3; TRBD2, the table's D call, lacks a check against the DNA. TRBV21-1 is designated a pseudogene. The CDR3 length is 15 residues. As DNA, the CDR3 is TGTGCCAGCAGCAAAGAATCTAGCGCCACAGATACGCAGTATTTT. It encodes CASSKESSATDTQYF.

The rearrangement uses TRBV28 and TRBJ1-1; D is uncertain. Germline V gene data show CDR1 as MDHEN and CDR2 as SYDVKM. Between the trimmed V and J ends, which lost 0 bases and 0 bases, there was a span of 8 bases. This CDR3 is built from 15 residues. DNA for the CDR3: TGTGCCAGCAGTTTATGGCGGCAGATGAACACTGAAGCTTTCTTT. This translates into CASSLWRQMNTEAFF.

The chain uses TRBV7-3 and TRBJ2-2; TRBD1 matches 10 bases. V lost 5 bases and J lost 6; bases outside the gene matches: 9. The germline CDR1 and CDR2 sequences are SGHTA and FQGTGA. This CDR3 has 16 residues. The CDR3 region is CASSRGGTGDSGELFF. The CDR3 DNA is TGTGCCAGCAGCCGAGGCGGGACAGGGGACTCCGGGGAGCTGTTTTTT.

J is TRBJ2-7 and V is TRBV3-1 (or the pseudogene TRBV3-2), with 9 bases identical to TRBD1. J gave up 5 bases and V 8 bases, and 7 bases lay outside the gene matches. There are 13 residues in the CDR3. Per germline, CDR1 LGHDT and CDR2 YNNKEL (reference sequence). CDR3 amino acids: CASGRTGADEQYF. The CDR3 DNA sequence: TGTGCCAGCGGACGGACAGGGGCGGACGAGCAGTACTTC.

This chain connects TRBV5-1 to TRBJ1-2, with TRBD1 matching over 10 bases. This CDR3 is 15 amino acids long. The V and J ends lost 3 bases and 3 bases, in that order; junction bases with no gene match: 5. Germline V lookup: CDR1 SGHRS, CDR2 YFSETQ. Here the CDR3 DNA reads TGCGCCAGCAGCTCCGGACAGGGGGTCTACTATGGCTACACCTTC. Translated: CASSSGQGVYYGYTF.

V usage is TRBV14 and J usage is TRBJ2-7; weak D call: TRBD1 (5 bases). CDR3 length: 13 residues. Germline CDR1 reads SGHDN; CDR2 reads FVKESK. The V end was cut by 5 bases, the J end by 5 bases, with 13 bases between. CDR3: CASSVRSGNEQYF. In nucleotides, the CDR3 is TGTGCCAGCAGCGTCCGCTCAGGGAACGAGCAGTACTTC.

The chain links TRBV11-2 to TRBJ2-2, with 8 bases fitting TRBD1. CDR3 length: 16 residues. Unmatched junction bases numbered 14, after V lost 5 bases and J lost 9 bases. CDR1 and CDR2 (germline): SGHAT, FQNNGV. DNA for the CDR3: TGTGCCAGCAGCCCCTCCGGGACAGGAGTTTTTAGGGAGCTGTTTTTT. This codes for CASSPSGTGVFRELFF.

The chain is built from TRBV5-1 and TRBJ2-1; TRBD2 aligns across 8 bases. Germline V gives CDR1 SGHRS, CDR2 YFSETQ. Trimming removed 2 bases from V and 5 bases from J; junction bases left unmatched: 6. There are 15 residues in the CDR3. CDR3 loop: CASSFGGGPDNEQFF. The DNA of the CDR3 is TGCGCCAGCAGCTTCGGGGGGGGCCCCGACAATGAGCAGTTCTTC.

This clone was recorded a few times. This sequence joins TRBV6-5 and TRBJ2-5, with 7 bases lining up with TRBD2. The germline gives CDR1 MNHEY, CDR2 SVGAGI. This CDR3 region has 14 residues. V shed 0 bases, J shed 4 bases, and the junction held 2 bases outside the gene matches. The CDR3 sequence: CASSYSTSAETQYF. For the CDR3, the DNA is TGTGCCAGCAGTTACTCAACTAGCGCAGAGACCCAGTACTTC.